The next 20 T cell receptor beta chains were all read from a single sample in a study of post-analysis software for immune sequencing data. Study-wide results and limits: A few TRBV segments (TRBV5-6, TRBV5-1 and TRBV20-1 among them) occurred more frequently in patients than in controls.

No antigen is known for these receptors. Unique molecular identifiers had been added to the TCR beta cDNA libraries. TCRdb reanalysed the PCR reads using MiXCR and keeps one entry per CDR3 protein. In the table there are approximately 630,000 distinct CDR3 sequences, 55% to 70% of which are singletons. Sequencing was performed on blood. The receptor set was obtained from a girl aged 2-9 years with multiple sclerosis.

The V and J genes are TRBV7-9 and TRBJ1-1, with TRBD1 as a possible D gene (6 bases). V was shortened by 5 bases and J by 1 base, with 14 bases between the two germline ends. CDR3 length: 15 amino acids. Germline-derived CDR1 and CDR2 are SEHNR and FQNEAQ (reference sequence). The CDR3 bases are TGTGCCAGCAGCCCACAGGGTTTTCCGAACACTGAAGCTTTCTTT. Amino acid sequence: CASSPQGFPNTEAFF.

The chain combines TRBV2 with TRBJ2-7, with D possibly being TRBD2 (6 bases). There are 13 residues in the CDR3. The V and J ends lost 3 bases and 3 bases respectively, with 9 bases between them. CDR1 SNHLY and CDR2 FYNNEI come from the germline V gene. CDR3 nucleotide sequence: TGTGCCAGCAGTGAGGGCGGGATCTACGAGCAGTACTTC. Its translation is CASSEGGIYEQYF.

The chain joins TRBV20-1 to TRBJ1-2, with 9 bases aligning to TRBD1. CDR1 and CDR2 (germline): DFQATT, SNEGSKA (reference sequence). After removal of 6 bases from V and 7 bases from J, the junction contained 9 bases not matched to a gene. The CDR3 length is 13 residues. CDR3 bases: TGCAGTGCACCGGGACAGGGAATCGGTGGCTACACCTTC. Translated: CSAPGQGIGGYTF.

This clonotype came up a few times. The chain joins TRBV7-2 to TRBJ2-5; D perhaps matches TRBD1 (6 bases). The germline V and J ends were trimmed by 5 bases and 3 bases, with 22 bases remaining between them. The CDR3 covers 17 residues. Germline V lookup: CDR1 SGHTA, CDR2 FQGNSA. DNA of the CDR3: TGTGCCAGCAGCCTGCGCCCTTTAATGACAGGAGAAGAGACCCAGTACTTC. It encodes CASSLRPLMTGEETQYF.

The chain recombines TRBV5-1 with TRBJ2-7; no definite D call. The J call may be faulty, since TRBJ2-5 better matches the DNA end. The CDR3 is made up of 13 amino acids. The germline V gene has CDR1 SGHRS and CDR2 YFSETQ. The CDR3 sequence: CASSTPIGETQYF. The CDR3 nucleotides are TGCGCCAGCAGCACCCCCATAGGAGAGACCCAGTACTTC.

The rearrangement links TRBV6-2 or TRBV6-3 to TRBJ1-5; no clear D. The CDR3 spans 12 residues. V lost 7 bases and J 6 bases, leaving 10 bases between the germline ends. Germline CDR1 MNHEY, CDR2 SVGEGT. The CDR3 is CASTDPGQPQHF. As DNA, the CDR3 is TGTGCCAGCACCGATCCCGGTCAGCCCCAGCATTTT.

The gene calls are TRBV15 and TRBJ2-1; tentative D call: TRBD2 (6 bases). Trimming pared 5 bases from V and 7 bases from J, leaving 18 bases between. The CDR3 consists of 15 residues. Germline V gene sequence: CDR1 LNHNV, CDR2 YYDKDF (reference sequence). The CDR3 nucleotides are TGTGCCACCAGCCTGGCGGGACTCTCTAGGAATGAGCAGTTCTTC. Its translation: CATSLAGLSRNEQFF.

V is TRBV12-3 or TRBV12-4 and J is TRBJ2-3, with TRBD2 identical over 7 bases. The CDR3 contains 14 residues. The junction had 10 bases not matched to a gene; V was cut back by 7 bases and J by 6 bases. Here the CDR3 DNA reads TGTGCCAGCACCCCCAAGGGAGGGGCCGATACGCAGTATTTT. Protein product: CASTPKGGADTQYF.

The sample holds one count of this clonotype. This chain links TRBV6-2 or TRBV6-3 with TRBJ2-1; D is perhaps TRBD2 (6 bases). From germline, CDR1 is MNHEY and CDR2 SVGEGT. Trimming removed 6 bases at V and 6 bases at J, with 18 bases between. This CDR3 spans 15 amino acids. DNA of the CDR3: TGTGCCAGCAGCACTCGGGGAGGCGACCCCAATGAGCAGTTCTTC. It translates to CASSTRGGDPNEQFF.

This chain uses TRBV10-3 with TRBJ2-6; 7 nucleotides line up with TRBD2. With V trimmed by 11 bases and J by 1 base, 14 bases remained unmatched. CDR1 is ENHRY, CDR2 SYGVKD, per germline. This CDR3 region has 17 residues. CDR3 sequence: CAAKSGREMSGANVLTF. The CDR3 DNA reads TGTGCCGCAAAATCGGGGCGGGAGATGTCTGGGGCCAACGTCCTGACTTTC.

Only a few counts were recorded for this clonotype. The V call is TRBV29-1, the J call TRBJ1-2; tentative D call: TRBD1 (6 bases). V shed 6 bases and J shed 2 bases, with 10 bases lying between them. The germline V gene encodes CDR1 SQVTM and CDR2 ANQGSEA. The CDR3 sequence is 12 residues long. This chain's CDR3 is CSVGDTNYGYTF. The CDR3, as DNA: TGCAGCGTGGGGGACACGAACTATGGCTACACCTTC. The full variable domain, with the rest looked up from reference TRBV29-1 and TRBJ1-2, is SAVISQKPSRDICQRGTSLTIQCQVDSQVTMMFWYRQQPGQSLTLIATANQGSEATYESGFVIDKFPISRPNLTFSTLTVSNMSPEDSSIYLCSVGDTNYGYTFGSGTRLTVV.

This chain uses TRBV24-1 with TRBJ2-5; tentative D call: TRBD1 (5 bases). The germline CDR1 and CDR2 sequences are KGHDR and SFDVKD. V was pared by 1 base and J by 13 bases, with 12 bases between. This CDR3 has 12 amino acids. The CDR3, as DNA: TGTGCCACCAGTGATTTTCTGGGGCAGCTGTACTTC. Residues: CATSDFLGQLYF.

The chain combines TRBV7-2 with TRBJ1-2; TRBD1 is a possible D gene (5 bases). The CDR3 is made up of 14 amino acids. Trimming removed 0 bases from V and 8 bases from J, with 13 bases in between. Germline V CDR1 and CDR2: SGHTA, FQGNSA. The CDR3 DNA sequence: TGTGCCAGCAGCTTAGCGCAGGGTCCGTTCGGCTACACCTTC. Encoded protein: CASSLAQGPFGYTF.

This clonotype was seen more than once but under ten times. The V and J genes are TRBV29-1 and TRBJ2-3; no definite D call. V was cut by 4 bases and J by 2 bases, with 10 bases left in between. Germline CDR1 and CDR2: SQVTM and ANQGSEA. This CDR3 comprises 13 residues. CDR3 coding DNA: TGCAGCGTTGGGCGCAGGACCACAGATACGCAGTATTTT. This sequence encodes CSVGRRTTDTQYF.

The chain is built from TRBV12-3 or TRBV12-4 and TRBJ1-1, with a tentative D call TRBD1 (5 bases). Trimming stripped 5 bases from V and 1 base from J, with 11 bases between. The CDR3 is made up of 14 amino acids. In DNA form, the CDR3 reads TGTGCCAGCAGTGCCGGACACCAGAACACTGAAGCTTTCTTT. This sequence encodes CASSAGHQNTEAFF.

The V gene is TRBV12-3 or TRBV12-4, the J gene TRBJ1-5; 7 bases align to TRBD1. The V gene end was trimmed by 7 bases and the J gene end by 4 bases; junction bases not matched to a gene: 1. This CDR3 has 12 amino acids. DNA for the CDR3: TGTGCCAGCAAGGGGGCTAATCAGCCCCAGCATTTT. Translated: CASKGANQPQHF.

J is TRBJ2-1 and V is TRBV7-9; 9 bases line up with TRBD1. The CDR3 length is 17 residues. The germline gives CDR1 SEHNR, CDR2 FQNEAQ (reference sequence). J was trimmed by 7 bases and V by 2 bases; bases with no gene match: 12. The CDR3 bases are TGTGCCAGCAGCTTAAACCAGCCGGGGACAGGGAGGAATGAGCAGTTCTTC. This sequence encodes CASSLNQPGTGRNEQFF.

The CDR3 reads CASSFLQGNNSPLHF. The CDR3 DNA reads TGTGCCAGCAGTTTTTTACAGGGGAATAATTCACCCCTCCACTTT. The rearrangement joins TRBV27 to TRBJ1-6, with 7 bases fitting TRBD1. The CDR3 has 15 amino acids. V gave up 3 bases and J gave up 5 bases; unmatched junction bases: 4. The germline gives CDR1 MNHEY, CDR2 SMNVEV (reference sequence).

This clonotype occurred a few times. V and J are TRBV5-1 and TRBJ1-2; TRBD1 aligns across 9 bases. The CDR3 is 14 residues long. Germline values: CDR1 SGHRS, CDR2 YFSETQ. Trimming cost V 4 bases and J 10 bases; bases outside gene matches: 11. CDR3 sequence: CASSLRQGEADYTF. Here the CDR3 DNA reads TGCGCCAGCAGCCTACGACAGGGGGAGGCTGACTACACCTTC.

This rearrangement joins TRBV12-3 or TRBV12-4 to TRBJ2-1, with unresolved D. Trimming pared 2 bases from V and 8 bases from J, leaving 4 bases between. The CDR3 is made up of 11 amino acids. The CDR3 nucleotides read TGTGCCAGCAGTTTAAAGTATGAGCAGTTCTTC. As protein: CASSLKYEQFF.